A single sample is the source of the 3 T cell receptor beta chains below, sequenced in a study of naive and memory T cell subsets. Study-wide results and limits: Especially in CD8 cells, naive repertoires contained a few larger clonotypes, possibly CD45RA-re-expressing memory cells.

Two oligonucleotides, mixed equimolar, formed the beta constant-region primer covering TRBC1 and TRBC2. Four rounds of PCR amplified the ligated cDNA using nested alpha and beta constant-region primers plus SP2. From the UMI-ligation and nested PCR reads, TCRdb called clonotypes with MiXCR, one entry per CDR3 protein. The sample includes about 140,000 distinct CDR3 sequences, around 21% seen only once; the top ten take 0.6% to 0.7%. Antigen specificity for these receptors is unknown. The specimen was naive CD8+ T cells from blood. These receptors all come from a human donor in good health.

This clonotype came up a few times. The V call is TRBV19, the J call TRBJ2-3, with 9 bases fitting TRBD2. The CDR3 consists of 20 residues. V lost 0 bases to trimming and J lost 0 bases; unmatched junction nucleotides: 13. Per the germline V gene, CDR1 is LNHDA and CDR2 is SQIVND (reference sequence). In nucleotides, the CDR3 is TGTGCCAGTAGTATAGATCTTGAGTTCGGCGGGAGGGTGAGCACAGATACGCAGTATTTT. This translates into CASSIDLEFGGRVSTDTQYF.

This clonotype was observed a handful of times. V and J are TRBV5-1 and TRBJ1-1; a possible D gene is TRBD1 (6 bases). The V end was cut by 0 bases, the J end by 5 bases, with 11 bases between. Germline CDR1 is SGHRS and CDR2 is YFSETQ. CDR3 length: 14 amino acids. The CDR3 DNA reads TGCGCCAGCAGCTTGGGCTCCGGGACAACTGAAGCTTTCTTT. Amino acid sequence: CASSLGSGTTEAFF.

The chain has TRBV6-2 or TRBV6-3 and TRBJ2-2; D uncertain. The CDR3 consists of 14 residues. The germline V gene encodes CDR1 MNHEY and CDR2 SVGEGT. The V end lost 7 bases, the J end lost 3 bases, and 12 bases lay between the germline ends. CDR3 sequence: CASTDRIHTGELFF. In DNA, the CDR3 is TGTGCCAGCACCGACCGCATACACACCGGGGAGCTGTTTTTT.